These 2 T cell receptor beta chains were sequenced from one sample in a study of human T cells and chemical hapten exposure. Time point denoted: pre-sensitization, week 0. Treatment of the sample: therapeutic diphenylcyclopropenone sensitization with weekly scalp DPC. Each CDR3 protein is one row after TCRdb ran MiXCR on the RACE reads. Here the sample spans about 250,000 distinct CDR3 sequences, 7.5% to 8% being singletons. The sequencing here drew on whole blood, taken in connection with sensitization to the hapten diphenylcyclopropenone (DPC). Receptor source: a man aged 18 to 30 with alopecia areata. Some clones in this sample may be carry-over from other donors' samples.

This clonotype was counted only a few times. The gene calls are TRBV2 and TRBJ2-5; D ambiguous. Trimming left V 4 bases short and J 4 bases short, with 10 bases between. Germline V gene sequence: CDR1 SNHLY, CDR2 FYNNEI. This CDR3 has 13 amino acids. The CDR3 loop reads CASSVGHLETQYF. The CDR3 bases are TGTGCCAGCAGTGTAGGGCACCTAGAGACCCAGTACTTC.

This clonotype was observed at least ten times. The V gene is TRBV9, the J gene TRBJ2-7; D call uncertain. Germline-derived CDR1 and CDR2 are SGDLS and YYNGEE. Trimming pared 4 bases from V and 1 base from J, leaving 12 bases between. The CDR3 loop spans 14 amino acids. CDR3 sequence: CASSRTPASYEQYF. In DNA form, the CDR3 reads TGTGCCAGCAGCCGGACGCCAGCTTCCTACGAGCAGTACTTC.